Listed below are T cell receptor beta chains from one sample, sequenced in a study of T-cell reconstitution after alpha-beta-depleted transplantation in children. TCRdb recomputed calls from the PCR reads with MiXCR, one row per CDR3 protein. The table includes approximately 400,000 distinct CDR3 sequences, 15% to 20% detected once. The source was PBMCs, mostly from graft donor cells, collected 360 days after TCRalphabeta/CD19-depleted stem cell transplant. These TCRs come from a boy younger than two who had a stem cell transplant for Wiskott-Aldrich syndrome, so the T cells may come from the graft donor. Each CDR3 is given with its conserved first and last residue. The D gene is left open where the match is weak. Some rows mark clone size as missing; the rest say once, few, many or name a class of expanded clone.

>-|TRBV20-1|15|TRBD1|TRBJ2-1
TGCAGTGCACCAGACAGGGCGCTCTCCTACAATGAGCAGTTCTTC
CSAPDRALSYNEQFF
>many|TRBV2|15|TRBD2|TRBJ2-1
TGTGCCAGCAGTTTAGCGGGACCCAGTTACAATGAGCAGTTCTTC
CASSLAGPSYNEQFF
>-|TRBV11-1|18|-|TRBJ2-5
TGTGCCAGCAGCTTAGGCCAAACCCCGGCATCTAGAAAAGAGACCCAGTACTTC
CASSLGQTPASRKETQYF
>-|TRBV5-1|18|TRBD2|TRBJ2-7
TGCGCCAGCAGACCTGGGACTAGCGGGAGTGGAAGGTCCTACGAGCAGTACTTC
CASRPGTSGSGRSYEQYF
>-|TRBV5-1|16|-|TRBJ2-3
TGCGCCAGCAGCTTGGTGTTGGACAGCGGCGTAGATACGCAGTATTTT
CASSLVLDSGVDTQYF
>-|TRBV10-1|18|TRBD2|TRBJ2-2
TGCGCCAGCAGTGACGGACTAGCGGGAGGCACGAACACCGGGGAGCTGTTTTTT
CASSDGLAGGTNTGELFF
>-|TRBV4-1|18|-|TRBJ2-1
TGCGCCAGCAGCCAATTCCCGGGACTCCCGAGCTCCTACAATGAGCAGTTCTTC
CASSQFPGLPSSYNEQFF
>few|TRBV29-1|17|TRBD2|TRBJ2-3
TGCAGCGTTGAAAAAATGTCTAGCGGGAGTTGGACAGATACGCAGTATTTT
CSVEKMSSGSWTDTQYF
>-|TRBV7-9|14|TRBD1|TRBJ1-1
TGTGCCAGCAGCACCAGGGGGCAAAACACTGAAGCTTTCTTT
CASSTRGQNTEAFF
>-|TRBV29-1|13|TRBD1|TRBJ2-2
TGCAGCGCGCGTGACAGGGGATCCGGGGAGCTGTTTTTT
CSARDRGSGELFF